This TCR beta chain was captured by sequencing in a study of cytomegalovirus exposure and HLA in healthy donors. These donors, healthy bone marrow donors, were studied. In regard to this clone: What it recognizes is unknown.

PCR amplification relied on 60 Vbeta primers (plus 13 Jbeta primers). Original data processing: Roughly 11 million shared chains were among some 80 million unique TCR beta chains counted in a later analysis. Measured with immunoSEQ multiplex PCR; TCRdb has only the in-frame clones, and not every one. Clonal size and the V and J genes are those of that table, whereas D and trimming came from the DNA. The table lists about 170,000 clones, approximately 88% of them singletons. Study findings and constraints: In a later analysis, several top co-occurrence clusters appeared linked to parvovirus B19, influenza, CMV and Epstein-Barr virus.

The CDR3 has 15 residues. The clonotype originates from a boy aged 2-9 years in good health and CMV-seronegative. The sample was PBMCs. The V and J genes are TRBV21-1 and TRBJ2-3; TRBD1 was called by the table and not checked on the DNA. TRBV21-1 is recorded as a pseudogene. The CDR3 sequence: CASSRGQRGTDTQYF. CDR3 bases: TGTGCCAGCAGCAGGGGACAAAGGGGCACAGATACGCAGTATTTT.